This TCR beta chain was captured in a study of cytomegalovirus exposure and HLA in healthy donors (dated by TCRdb to the late 2010s). For context, the study as a whole: According to an earlier analysis of several hundred of the donors, 150 million to 200 million T cells yielded approximately 120 million unique TCR beta sequences and less than 300 Gb of sequence data. Of the roughly 410 genotyped donors, 65% to 90% were placed in the genetic ancestry cluster associated with self-reported Caucasian donors. Every repertoire in the discovery cohort had been generated on one and the same sequencing platform. A later genetic analysis took genome-wide SNP genotypes for about three fifths of the 666 donors and used that subset as a discovery cohort. To predict cytomegalovirus infection status, the study brought together high-throughput TCR immunosequencing, statistical association of individual TCRs with disease status, and machine learning. An early release that covered 500 to 800 HLA-typed donors contained about 300 gigabases of sequencing data and some 87 million unique TCR sequences. An earlier analysis of about 600 of the donors used high-throughput TCR beta sequencing to judge whether each TCR beta V gene segment behaved as functional or pseudogenic. Using immunosequencing, the study profiled T cell repertoires from fewer than 700 subjects and related those repertoires to cytomegalovirus serostatus. Donor age, sex, ethnicity and CMV serostatus were compiled together with the repertoire data. The study aimed to test whether cataloging public T cell receptors could reveal signatures of past pathogen exposure. Among some 410 genotyped donors of the cohort, an average of around 240,000 unique TCR beta nucleotide sequences were sequenced per donor, roughly 18% of them non-productive. Both class I and class II loci were covered by HLA typing, at four-digit resolution. To study patterns of TCR occurrence, a later analysis re-analyzed previously published TCR beta repertoires from around 670 donors and added high-resolution HLA genotyping. A separate validation cohort of over a hundred different subjects was used in addition to the approximately 670-subject first cohort. In the later analysis, no new phenotypic data were used to find candidate immune exposures; instead, reliance was placed on TCR beta sequences and their occurrence across donors. The number of typed donors differed by locus: roughly 629-640 for A, B, C, DRB1 and DQB1; about 520 for DQA1; around 610 for DPA1; and roughly 490 for DPB1. A handful of DR-DQ haplotypes were handled as single units for association and clustering because linkage in the cohort was strong.

As concerns this clone: No antigen is known for it. No base quality values were provided; no much bigger clone lies one nucleotide off.

The cohort comprised 670 or so healthy bone marrow donors. Cohort members were all nominally healthy when sampled, although unrecorded immune exposures were likely present. The donor tested CMV seronegative, placing the donor among the 352 seronegative members of the cohort. Each donor provided a peripheral blood sample, and peripheral blood mononuclear cells were used for TCR beta sequencing. Genomic DNA extraction from the blood cell samples was performed with the Qiagen DNeasy Blood Extraction Kit. The receptor library was made with the immunoSEQ multiplex PCR assay. A mixture of 60 forward primers for TCR Vbeta segments and 13 reverse primers for TCR Jbeta segments was used in the multiplex PCR. The CDR3 region of rearranged TCR beta genes was amplified from genomic DNA by a multiplex PCR assay. The amplified TCR beta libraries were sequenced on the Illumina HiSeq System as 87-base-pair reads. As for the original processing: Across the 700 or so repertoires, a later analysis counted around 80 million unique TCR beta chains, approximately 10 million of which were shared by at least two donors. Raw reads were error-corrected and collapsed into unique sequences with a nearest-neighbor algorithm that merged closely related sequences to remove PCR and sequencing errors. CDR3 sequences were aligned to IMGT reference sequences to assign V, D and J gene segments. For a sequence to be retained, a match of at least six nucleotides to both a V gene segment and a J gene segment was required. A rearrangement was called productive if the CDR3 had no stop codons and remained in frame with V and J, and every other rearrangement was called non-productive. CDR3 was defined by IMGT convention, running from the second conserved V-encoded cysteine to the conserved J-encoded phenylalanine. In an earlier analysis of around 640 of the donors, sequences lacking an unambiguous match to a single V gene segment were excluded. An earlier analysis of approximately 590 of the donors called V segments functional above 56.7% productive rearrangements and segregating when the between-donor standard deviation exceeded 5%. A statistical classification framework was built for diagnosing cytomegalovirus status from the catalog of TCR beta chain sequences. In a later analysis, TCR nucleotide sequences were compared against IMGT/GENE-DB human TR gene sequences so that V and J genes could be assigned. A later analysis assigned CDR3 sequences and most-parsimonious VDJ recombination scenarios with the TCRdist pipeline. A later analysis defined each TCR beta chain by its CDR3 amino acid sequence plus V-gene family, and excluded reads lacking a unique V-gene family. A later analysis removed 500 to 650 highly shared, low-generation-probability nucleotide sequences to deal with suspected cross-contamination and a sequencing artifact. For each public chain, a later analysis derived a clonal expansion index from normalized ranks of inferred template counts within each repertoire. Generation probabilities in a later analysis came from a VDJ recombination model fitted to out-of-frame rearrangements, and those results were checked against IGoR. In a later analysis, TCR-TCR, TCR-HLA and TCR-CMV co-occurrence was scored with hypergeometric tests, and a repertoire-size bias correction was applied to TCR pairs. A later analysis estimated false discovery rates by permuting HLA or CMV assignments 20 times. In a later analysis, co-occurring TCRs were grouped using DBSCAN, and TCRdist sequence similarity was added for clustering within HLA-allele-positive subsets. Repertoires with fewer than 30,000 or more than 120,000 public chains, plus five repertoires with anomalous nucleotide sharing, were excluded from co-occurrence clustering. In TCRdb, the immuneACCESS table is reduced to in-frame sequences with V and J assigned. These tables do not hold every clone; where another copy was compared, an unresolved V gene accounts for under half, and the others remain unexplained. V, J and clone size are those of that table, while D and trimming were read from the DNA. This sample gives around 130,000 clones in total; over 75% of them show up just once. Together, the top ten hold around 1.3% of the sample.

Broader findings and caveats from the paper: The sequencing pipeline was judged likely to have produced a cluster of highly shared sequence variants as a technical artifact. Because counts were too low, approximately 18 rarely observed V segments, including chromosome 9 orphons, were excluded from the earlier analysis of about 500 of the donors. A later analysis found that most CMV-associated TCR beta chains appeared HLA-restricted, with HLA associations seemingly driven largely by CMV exposure. A few of the identified cytomegalovirus-associated TCR beta chains were confirmed in vitro to be specific for cytomegalovirus antigens. Compared with equally common non-associated chains, HLA-associated TCR beta chains in a later analysis were more clonally expanded and had lower generation probabilities. A further reported finding was that TCR beta sequences accurately predicted the HLA-A and HLA-B alleles for most subjects in the first cohort. CMV serostatus was the only immune exposure information available for the cohort. Linkage disequilibrium might explain the correlated functional status among segregating V segments, but an unknown experimental factor could not be excluded. Presence/absence analyses assumed roughly uniform sequencing depth across donors, an assumption that may not hold. HLA typing was unavailable for some donors at each locus, so association tests used only the typed subset. According to the authors, the approach could potentially be generalized to other disease states and immunological phenotypes. V-gene and J-gene trimming of TCR beta chains was associated with a missense DCLRE1C variant in a later genetic analysis, and the association was replicated in an independent cohort. Assigning TCR associations to individual alleles was difficult when HLA alleles, especially DR and DQ, strongly co-occurred. The classifier was reported to diagnose cytomegalovirus status with high specificity and sensitivity in both the original cohort and the validation cohort. Compared with the 666-donor mean, donors in an Asian-associated ancestry cluster had fewer N-insertions in productive TCRs, according to a later genetic analysis. Most TCR sequences were observed very rarely across donors, whereas some public TCRs were present in many individuals. Several of the top co-occurrence clusters appeared to be linked to parvovirus B19, influenza, CMV and Epstein-Barr virus, according to a later analysis. A total of fewer than 200 TCR beta chains were listed by the study as associated with cytomegalovirus. Because the 87-base-pair reads could not distinguish some IMGT-functional V segments, including TRBV6-2 and TRBV6-3, those segments were excluded. Specific HLA alleles were associated with some 15,000 TCR beta sequences at a false discovery rate of 0.05 in a later analysis. An earlier analysis of 587 of the donors showed that most TCR beta V segments appeared in productive rearrangements either about 87% or about 30% of the time, which broadly matched IMGT annotations. Only TCR beta chains were sequenced in this cohort, and the absence of alpha or paired-chain data limited detectable features. A later analysis found that TCR association rates varied across HLA loci, with DRB1 alleles showing the most associated TCRs and HLA-C alleles the fewest.

V was cut back by 2 bases and J by 1 base, leaving a gap of 5 bases between them. Counted from cysteine to phenylalanine, this CDR3 has 14 amino acids. Left in the record is the CDR3 DNA by itself, 42 bases read in frame from the first base. From a lookup of the germline V gene, CDR1 and CDR2 are MNHEY and SVGAGI. The sequence links TRBV6-5 to TRBJ2-2; the D gene lacks a confident call. The sample comprised PBMCs. The origin of this receptor is a female donor in good health and CMV-seronegative. The CDR3 region has the sequence CASSYEWNTGELFF. The DNA reads TGTGCCAGCAGTTACGAGTGGAACACCGGGGAGCTGTTTTTT.